The clone carrying this T cell receptor beta chain was picked up many times. Its specificity is not known. The data stem from a study of neurological immune-mediated disorders. Findings and caveats of the study: No expanded-clone CDR3 amino acid sequence recurred across subjects, suggesting private TCR-beta repertoires.

As to time point: longitudinal time-point 1 (baseline). The starting material, 2 million PBMCs stored at -80 C, gave rise to the unsorted libraries. Each TCR transcript was tagged with a 10-nucleotide random UMI during 5'RACE. MiXCR, applied by TCRdb to the 5' RACE reads, yields one record per CDR3 protein. The table lists about 53,000 distinct CDR3 sequences, more than 8.5% of them singletons. Germline V gene lookup returns CDR1 LGHDT and CDR2 YNNKEL (reference sequence). This CDR3 has 15 amino acids. J was trimmed by 1 base and V by 6 bases; bases with no gene match: 6. The receptor's source is a woman in her thirties or forties in good health. V usage is TRBV3-1 and J usage is TRBJ2-5; 9 positions match TRBD2. The sample was PBMCs. In nucleotides, the CDR3 is TGTGCCAGCAGGGAAAGCGGGAGGCCCCAAGAGACCCAGTACTTC. Residues: CASRESGRPQETQYF.